This TCR beta chain was sequenced during a study of blood T cell repertoires in COVID-19. Study summary: Acute-phase and convalescent COVID-19 samples originated in the United States, Italy and Spain. The analysed material was cDNA or gDNA that came from T cells, B-cell-depleted T cells, or PBMCs.

V dropped 1 base and J dropped 0 bases, with 5 bases sitting between them. Germline V lookup: CDR1 KGHDR, CDR2 SFDVKD. The CDR3 covers 14 residues. Per the original data handling: Reference gene primers were amplified, and this amplification served to estimate nucleated cell counts. TCRdb's table, derived via immunoSEQ multiplex PCR, lists solely in-frame clones and lacks some. V, J and clone size derive from that table, while D and trimming were established from the DNA sequence. The sample has hundreds of thousands of clones, about 94% seen once. The V gene is TRBV24-1, the J gene TRBJ2-5; no clear D. The sequence was obtained from a man in his 60s with COVID-19, enrolled during active disease. Sequenced input: peripheral blood. CDR3 nucleotides: TGTGCCACCAGTGATTTACAAAACCAAGAGACCCAGTACTTC. Protein sequence: CATSDLQNQETQYF.